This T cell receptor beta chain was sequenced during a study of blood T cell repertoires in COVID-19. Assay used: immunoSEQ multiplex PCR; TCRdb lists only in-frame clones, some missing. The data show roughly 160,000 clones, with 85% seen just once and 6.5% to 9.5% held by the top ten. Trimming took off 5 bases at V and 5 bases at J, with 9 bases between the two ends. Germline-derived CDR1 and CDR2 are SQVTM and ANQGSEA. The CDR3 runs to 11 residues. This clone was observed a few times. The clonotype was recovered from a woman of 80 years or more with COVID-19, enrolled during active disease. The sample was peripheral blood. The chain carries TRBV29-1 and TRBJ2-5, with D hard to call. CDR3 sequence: CSVNRRETQYF. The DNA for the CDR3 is TGCAGCGTTAACAGAAGGGAGACCCAGTACTTC.